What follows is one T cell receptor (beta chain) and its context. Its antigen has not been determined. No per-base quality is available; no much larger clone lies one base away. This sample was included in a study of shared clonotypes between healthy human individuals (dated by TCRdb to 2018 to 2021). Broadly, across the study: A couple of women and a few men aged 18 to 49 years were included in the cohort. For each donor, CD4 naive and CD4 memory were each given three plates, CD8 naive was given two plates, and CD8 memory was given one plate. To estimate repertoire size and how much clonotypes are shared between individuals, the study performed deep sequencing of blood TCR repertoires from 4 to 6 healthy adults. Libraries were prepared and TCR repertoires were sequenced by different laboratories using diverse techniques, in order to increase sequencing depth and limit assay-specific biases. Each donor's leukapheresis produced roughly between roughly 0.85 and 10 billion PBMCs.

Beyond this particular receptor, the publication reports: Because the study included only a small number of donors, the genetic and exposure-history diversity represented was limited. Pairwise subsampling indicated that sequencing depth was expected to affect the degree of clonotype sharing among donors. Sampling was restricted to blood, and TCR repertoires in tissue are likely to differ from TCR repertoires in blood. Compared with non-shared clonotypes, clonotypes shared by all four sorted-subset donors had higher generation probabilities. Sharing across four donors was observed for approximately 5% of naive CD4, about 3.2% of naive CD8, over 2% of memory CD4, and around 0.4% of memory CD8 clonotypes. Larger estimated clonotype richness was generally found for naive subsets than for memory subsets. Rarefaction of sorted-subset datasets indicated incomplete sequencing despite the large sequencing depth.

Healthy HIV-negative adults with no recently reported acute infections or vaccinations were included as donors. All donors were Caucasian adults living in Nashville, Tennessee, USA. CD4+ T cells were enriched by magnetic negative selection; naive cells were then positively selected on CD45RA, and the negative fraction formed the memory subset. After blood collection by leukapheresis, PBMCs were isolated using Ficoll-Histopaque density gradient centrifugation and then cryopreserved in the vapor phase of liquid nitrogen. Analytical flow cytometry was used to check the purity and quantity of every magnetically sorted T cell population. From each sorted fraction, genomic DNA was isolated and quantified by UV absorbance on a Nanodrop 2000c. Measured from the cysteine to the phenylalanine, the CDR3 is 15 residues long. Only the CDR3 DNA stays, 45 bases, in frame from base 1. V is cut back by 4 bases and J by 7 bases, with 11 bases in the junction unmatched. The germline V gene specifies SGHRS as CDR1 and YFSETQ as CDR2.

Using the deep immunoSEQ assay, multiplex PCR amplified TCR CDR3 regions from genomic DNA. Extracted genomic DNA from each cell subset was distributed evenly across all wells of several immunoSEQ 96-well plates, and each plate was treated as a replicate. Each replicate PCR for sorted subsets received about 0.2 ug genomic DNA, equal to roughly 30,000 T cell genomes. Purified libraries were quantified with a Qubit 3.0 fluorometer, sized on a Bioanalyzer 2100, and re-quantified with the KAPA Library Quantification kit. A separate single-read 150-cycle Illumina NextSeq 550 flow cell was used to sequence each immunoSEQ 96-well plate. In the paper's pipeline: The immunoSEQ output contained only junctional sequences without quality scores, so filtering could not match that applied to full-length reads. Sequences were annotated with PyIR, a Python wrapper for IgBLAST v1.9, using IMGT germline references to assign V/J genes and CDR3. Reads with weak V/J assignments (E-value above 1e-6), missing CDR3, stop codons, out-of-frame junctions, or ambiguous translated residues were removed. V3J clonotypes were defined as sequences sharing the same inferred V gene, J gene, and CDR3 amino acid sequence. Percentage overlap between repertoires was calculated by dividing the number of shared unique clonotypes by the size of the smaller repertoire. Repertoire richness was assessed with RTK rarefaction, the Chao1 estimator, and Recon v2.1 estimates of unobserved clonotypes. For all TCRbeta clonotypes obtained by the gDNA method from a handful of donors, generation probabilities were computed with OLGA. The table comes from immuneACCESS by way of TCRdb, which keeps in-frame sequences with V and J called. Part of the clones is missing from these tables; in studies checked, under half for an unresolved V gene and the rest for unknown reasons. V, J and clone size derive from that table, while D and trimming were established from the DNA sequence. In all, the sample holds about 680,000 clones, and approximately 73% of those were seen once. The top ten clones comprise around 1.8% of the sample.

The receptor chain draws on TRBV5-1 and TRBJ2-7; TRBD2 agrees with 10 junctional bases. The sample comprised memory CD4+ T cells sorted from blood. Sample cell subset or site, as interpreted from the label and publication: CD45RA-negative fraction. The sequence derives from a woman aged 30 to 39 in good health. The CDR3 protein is CASSPEGTSASEQYF. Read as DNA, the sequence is TGCGCCAGCAGCCCCGAGGGGACTAGCGCGAGTGAGCAGTACTTC.